Each of the 21 T cell receptor beta chains below was sequenced from the same sample in a study of CD8 T cells in Susac syndrome. RNA amounts of about 0.45 to 1 ug underwent reverse transcription with random hexamers. Via MiXCR, TCRdb re-called the immunoSEQ multiplex PCR reads, giving one row per CDR3 protein. The sample holds some 130,000 distinct CDR3 sequences, 65% to 90% seen once. Sequencing was carried out using CD8+ T cells from PBMCs. The origin of the receptors is a human donor with multiple sclerosis.

The chain recombines TRBV19 with TRBJ1-5; D is undetermined. The CDR3 has 14 amino acids. Germline CDR1 LNHDA, CDR2 SQIVND (reference sequence). V was pared by 3 bases and J by 5 bases, with 11 bases between. CDR3 sequence (DNA): TGTGCCAGTAGTATGTGGTACGGGGATCAGCCCCAGCATTTT. It specifies CASSMWYGDQPQHF.

This chain connects TRBV6-5 to TRBJ2-1; 13 bases line up with TRBD2. Germline CDR1 is MNHEY and CDR2 is SVGAGI. Losses at the gene ends were 2 bases for V and 2 bases for J; bases not matched to a gene: 6. The CDR3 spans 18 residues. The CDR3 sequence: CASSYGTSGMSAYNEQFF. The CDR3 DNA reads TGTGCCAGCAGTTACGGGACTAGCGGGATGTCGGCCTACAATGAGCAGTTCTTC.

The rearrangement joins TRBV27 to TRBJ2-7, with 7 nucleotides matching TRBD2. This CDR3 contains 15 residues. Germline values: CDR1 MNHEY, CDR2 SMNVEV (reference sequence). V was pared by 2 bases and J by 2 bases, with 6 bases of the junction left unmatched. CDR3 in DNA: TGTGCCAGCAGTTTAGGGGCTAGCGGAACCTACGAGCAGTACGTC. As protein: CASSLGASGTYEQYV.

The rearrangement links TRBV10-2 to TRBJ2-7; D unresolved. The CDR3 is 14 residues long. V was pared by 7 bases and J by 5 bases, with 18 bases between. Germline V gene lookup returns CDR1 WSHSY and CDR2 SAAADI. CDR3 in amino acids: CASKSQPALHEQYV. The CDR3 DNA is TGCGCCAGCAAGAGTCAGCCGGCCCTCCACGAGCAGTACGTC.

V gene TRBV20-1 combines with J gene TRBJ1-2; D may be TRBD1 (5 bases). The CDR3 length is 13 residues. CDR1 and CDR2 (germline): DFQATT, SNEGSKA (reference sequence). V lost 3 bases to trimming and J lost 6 bases, with 14 bases between them. The CDR3 DNA reads TGCAGTGCTAGTAGACAGAGGTTCCATGGCTACACCTTC. Its translation is CSASRQRFHGYTF.

The chain employs TRBV4-2 and TRBJ1-5; 9 positions match TRBD1. Trimming took 0 bases from V and 0 from J; bases not matched to a gene: 9. In germline, CDR1 is LGHNA, CDR2 YNFKEQ. The CDR3 loop spans 19 amino acids. The CDR3 region is CASSQDPPTGGNSNQPQHF. For the CDR3, the DNA is TGTGCCAGCAGCCAAGATCCCCCGACAGGGGGTAATAGCAATCAGCCCCAGCATTTT.

CDR3 amino acids: CASWRADEQFF. The CDR3 nucleotides are TGTGCCAGCTGGCGGGCTGATGAGCAGTTCTTC. The V call is TRBV2, the J call TRBJ2-1; the D gene is possibly TRBD2 (5 bases). Germline V lookup: CDR1 SNHLY, CDR2 FYNNEI. CDR3 size: 11 residues. V lost 8 bases to trimming and J lost 8 bases, with 10 bases between them.

The chain employs TRBV6-2 or TRBV6-3 and TRBJ2-7; no clear D gene. Germline CDR1 is MNHEY and CDR2 is SVGEGT. This CDR3 is 13 amino acids long. The V gene lost 0 bases and the J gene lost 3 bases, with 6 bases spanning the gap. CDR3 nucleotide sequence: TGTGCCAGCAGTTACTCAGGCAACTACGAGCAGTACTTC. Translation gives CASSYSGNYEQYF.

This clonotype was observed once. The chain recombines TRBV27 with TRBJ2-3; the match to TRBD1 covers 8 bases. This CDR3 has 15 residues. Unmatched junction bases numbered 2, after V lost 2 bases and J lost 1 base. The V gene's germline CDR1 is MNHEY and CDR2 SMNVEV (reference sequence). Here the CDR3 reads CASSLRDRRTDTQYF. The CDR3 nucleotides are TGTGCCAGCAGTTTAAGGGACAGGCGCACAGATACGCAGTATTTT.

This sequence joins TRBV6-5 and TRBJ1-5; D remains unclear. From germline, CDR1 is MNHEY and CDR2 SVGAGI. The ends were cut back, 2 bases at V and 11 bases at J, with 10 bases in the middle. CDR3 length equals 12 residues. The CDR3 nucleotides are TGTGCCAGCAGTTACCCACAACGGGCCCAGCATTTT. It is translated as CASSYPQRAQHF.

The chain recombines TRBV7-2 with TRBJ2-1; TRBD1 agrees at 11 bases. The CDR3 has 13 amino acids. V lost 7 bases to trimming and J lost 10 bases; unmatched junction nucleotides: 6. Germline V gene data show CDR1 as SGHTA and CDR2 as FQGNSA. The CDR3: CASTLGQGDEQFF. The CDR3 nucleotides read TGTGCCAGCACCCTGGGACAGGGGGACGAGCAGTTCTTC.

The chain employs TRBV4-1 and TRBJ2-3, with 10 bases aligning to TRBD2. Germline lookup yields CDR1 MGHRA and CDR2 YSYEKL. The J segment lost 3 bases and the V segment lost 0 bases, leaving 6 bases of the junction unmatched. This CDR3 has 17 amino acids. In nucleotides, the CDR3 is TGCGCCAGCAGCCAAGACGCAGCGGGGGGGGAAACAGATACGCAGTATTTT. The encoded protein is CASSQDAAGGETDTQYF.

CDR3 residues: CASSVPGTGSSYEQYV. The CDR3 DNA reads as TGTGCCAGCAGTGTCCCCGGGACAGGTAGCTCCTACGAGCAGTACGTC. V usage is TRBV2 and J usage is TRBJ2-7; 8 bases are a match to TRBD1. V lost 4 bases, J lost 0 bases, and 8 bases stayed unmatched. The V gene's germline CDR1 is SNHLY and CDR2 FYNNEI. This CDR3 is 16 amino acids long.

This sequence joins TRBV6-1 and TRBJ2-7; tentatively, D is TRBD1 (6 bases). In germline, CDR1 is MNHNS, CDR2 SASEGT. V gave up 6 bases and J gave up 3 bases, with 12 bases separating them. The CDR3 runs to 13 residues. Here the CDR3 reads CASRSAGDYEQYF. CDR3 nucleotide sequence: TGTGCCAGCAGGTCGGCAGGGGACTACGAGCAGTACTTC.

This chain joins TRBV5-6 and TRBJ1-1; 7 positions match TRBD1. V was pared by 2 bases and J by 4 bases, with 11 bases of the junction left unmatched. The germline CDR1 and CDR2 sequences are SGHDT and YYEEEE. CDR3 length: 16 residues. The CDR3 DNA reads as TGTGCCAGCAGCTTTTTTCCAGGGGGAGGTAGCACTGAAGCTTTCTTT. It translates to CASSFFPGGGSTEAFF. The variable domain in full, completed from reference TRBV5-6 and TRBJ1-1, reads DAGVTQSPTHLIKTRGQQVTLRCSPKSGHDTVSWYQQALGQGPQFIFQYYEEEERQRGNFPDRFSGHQFPNYSSELNVNALLLGDSALYLCASSFFPGGGSTEAFFGQGTRLTVV.

The chain carries TRBV28 and TRBJ2-3; the match to TRBD2 covers 8 bases. V shed 4 bases, J shed 2 bases, and the junction held 8 bases outside the gene matches. The CDR3 runs to 16 residues. The germline V gene has CDR1 MDHEN and CDR2 SYDVKM. The CDR3 sequence is CASSSIAGPSTDTQYF. In nucleotides, the CDR3 is TGTGCCAGCAGTTCGATAGCGGGGCCATCCACAGATACGCAGTATTTT.

This sequence joins TRBV6-2 or TRBV6-3 and TRBJ1-5; D remains ambiguous. In germline, CDR1 is MNHEY, CDR2 SVGEGT. The V end was cut by 2 bases, the J end by 0 bases, with 11 bases between. The CDR3 sequence is 16 residues long. In DNA form, the CDR3 reads TGTGCCAGCAGTTACAGCTTCAGGTATAGCAATCAGCCCCAGCATTTT. This translates into CASSYSFRYSNQPQHF.

The chain is built from TRBV20-1 and TRBJ1-3; 8 bases fit TRBD1. With 3 bases clipped from V and 0 bases from J, the junction kept 4 bases outside the gene matches. Germline-derived CDR1 and CDR2 are DFQATT and SNEGSKA (reference sequence). The CDR3 spans 15 residues. This chain's CDR3 is CSASPGTGSGNTIYF. In nucleotides, the CDR3 is TGCAGTGCTAGCCCCGGGACAGGCTCTGGAAACACCATATATTTT.

The rearrangement links TRBV6-5 to TRBJ2-5, with TRBD2 identical over 9 bases. The CDR3 runs 17 residues. Per germline, CDR1 MNHEY and CDR2 SVGAGI. J lost 5 bases, V lost 1 base, and 11 bases had no gene match. The CDR3 bases are TGTGCCAGCAGTTACTTTGCGGGGGGGGCGAGGGGGGAGACCCAGTACTTC. Amino acid sequence: CASSYFAGGARGETQYF.

This chain joins TRBV5-1 and TRBJ2-3, with 7 bases matching TRBD2. This CDR3 contains 18 residues. CDR1 and CDR2 from the germline V gene are SGHRS and YFSETQ. The trim removed 1 base at V and 2 bases at J, leaving 13 bases unmatched. The CDR3 here is CASSLPEQAGLYTDTQYF. Here the CDR3 DNA reads TGCGCCAGCAGCTTGCCAGAACAAGCGGGGCTATACACAGATACGCAGTATTTT.

The chain carries TRBV27 and TRBJ1-6; weak D call: TRBD1 (6 bases). Germline CDR1 MNHEY, CDR2 SMNVEV (reference sequence). The CDR3 covers 14 residues. Trimming left V 1 base short and J 9 bases short, with 10 bases between. The chain's CDR3 is CASSLLQGGSPLHF. The CDR3 nucleotides are TGTGCCAGCAGTTTATTACAGGGCGGTTCACCCCTCCACTTT.